What follows describes a single T cell receptor beta chain. The antigen is undetermined. Germline V lookup: CDR1 SGHRS, CDR2 YFSETQ. This CDR3 is built from 15 residues. With V trimmed by 2 bases and J by 6 bases, 7 bases remained unmatched. This specimen comes from a study of shared clonotypes between healthy human individuals. Study-wide results and limits: Represented genetic and exposure-history diversity was restricted by having few donors.

Each replicate PCR on the sorted subsets used about 220 ng DNA (around 31,000 T cell genomes). Using immunoSEQ multiplex PCR, the repertoire was profiled, and TCRdb retains in-frame clones only, with some absent. Among about 700,000 clones listed, approximately 79% were seen once. Investigators divided CD4+ cells into CD45RA+ naive and CD45RA-negative memory subsets. J is TRBJ2-1 and V is TRBV5-1; 8 nucleotides align to TRBD2. Material: memory CD4+ T cells sorted from blood. Subset in this sample: CD45RA-negative fraction. The origin of this receptor is a woman in her twenties or thirties in good health. The CDR3 bases are TGCGCCAGCAGCTTTAGCTCCACTAGCGGCAATGAGCAGTTCTTC. Translation: CASSFSSTSGNEQFF.